This TCR beta chain was recorded in a study of blood T cell repertoires in COVID-19. On the study more broadly: Samples taken during acute and convalescent COVID-19 were collected in the United States, Italy and Spain. The cDNA or gDNA used as material had been derived from T cells, B-cell-depleted T cells, or PBMCs.

In the authors' workflow: Researchers report that nucleated cell counts were estimated from reference gene primer amplification. Repertoires were generated with immunoSEQ multiplex PCR, while TCRdb's copy carries only in-frame clones and drops some. The V and J calls and clone size come from that table; D and trimming were worked out from the DNA. The table has under 300,000 clones, about 80% seen once. V was shortened by 4 bases and J by 8 bases, with 9 bases between the two germline ends. This CDR3 is built from 13 residues. In germline, CDR1 is MNHEY, CDR2 SVGAGI. This TCR derives from a man aged 25-40 years who had recovered from COVID-19. The sequencing sample was made of peripheral blood. V gene TRBV6-5 combines with J gene TRBJ1-6; no firm D call. The DNA for the CDR3 is TGTGCCAGCAGTTCCGGGAACCATTCACCCCTCCACTTT. This sequence encodes CASSSGNHSPLHF.